One sample yielded the 21 T cell receptor beta chains listed below, sequenced in a study of T-cell memory formation after mild COVID-19. One entry per CDR3 protein, called by TCRdb with MiXCR from the 5' RACE reads. The sample carries about 290,000 distinct CDR3 sequences, approximately 15% recorded once. Sequenced: PBMCs or a T cell subset sorted from them (not recorded which). These receptors came from a man younger than 35 who had mild COVID-19 (a few samples of this study predate the infection). Cell type and time point are not known.

The sample holds a few counts of this clonotype. The chain combines TRBV27 with TRBJ2-1; tentative D call: TRBD1 (5 bases). The CDR3 is made up of 12 amino acids. The V end was cut by 4 bases, the J end by 9 bases, with 10 bases between. The germline CDR1 and CDR2 sequences are MNHEY and SMNVEV (reference sequence). The CDR3 DNA is TGTGCCAGCAGTTCCAGGGATACTGAGCAGTTCTTC. Amino acid sequence: CASSSRDTEQFF.

This clonotype showed up just a few times. The chain recombines TRBV5-6 with TRBJ2-1; tentative D call: TRBD1 (5 bases). CDR1 is SGHDT, CDR2 YYEEEE, per germline. V was shortened by 3 bases and J by 4 bases, with 8 bases between the two germline ends. The CDR3 sequence is 13 residues long. In nucleotides, the CDR3 is TGTGCCAGCAGCTCGGACATTTACAATGAGCAGTTCTTC. It is translated as CASSSDIYNEQFF.

This clonotype showed up just a few times. The V call is TRBV4-3, the J call TRBJ2-1; a weak D match, TRBD1 (5 bases). V gave up 3 bases and J gave up 10 bases, with 19 bases separating them. This CDR3 region has 15 residues. The germline V gene encodes CDR1 LGHNA and CDR2 YSLEER. The chain's CDR3 is CASSQGDRPSIEQFF. DNA for the CDR3: TGCGCCAGCAGCCAGGGCGACAGACCTTCAATCGAGCAGTTCTTC.

The genes are TRBV7-3 and TRBJ2-3, with 8 bases that match TRBD2. The J segment lost 7 bases and the V segment lost 2 bases, leaving 8 bases of the junction unmatched. Germline CDR1 is SGHTA and CDR2 is FQGTGA. The CDR3 spans 15 residues. CDR3 DNA sequence: TGTGCCAGCAGCTTATGGTCAAGCGGGGGAAATACGCAGTATTTT. Encoded protein: CASSLWSSGGNTQYF. Drawing the rest from reference TRBV7-3 and TRBJ2-3, the complete variable domain is GAGVSQTPSNKVTEKGKYVELRCDPISGHTALYWYRQSLGQGPEFLIYFQGTGAADDSGLPNDRFFAVRPEGSVSTLKIQRTERGDSAVYLCASSLWSSGGNTQYFGPGTRLTVL.

The V and J genes are TRBV11-2 and TRBJ2-7, with D maybe TRBD2 (5 bases). With 5 bases removed from V and 0 bases from J, the gap between germline ends came to 14 bases. Germline V gene data show CDR1 as SGHAT and CDR2 as FQNNGV. CDR3 length: 15 residues. CDR3 sequence (DNA): TGTGCCAGCAGCCTTCGGGGTAGGAGCTCCTACGAGCAGTACGTC. Protein: CASSLRGRSSYEQYV.

This clonotype was detected many times. The chain uses TRBV12-3 or TRBV12-4 and TRBJ2-1, with TRBD2 as a possible D gene (5 bases). V lost 1 base to trimming and J lost 0 bases, with 10 bases between them. This CDR3 has 16 residues. The CDR3 DNA reads as TGTGCCAGCAGTTTAGAAGGGAGCAGCTCCTACAATGAGCAGTTCTTC. Protein: CASSLEGSSSYNEQFF.

The CDR3 here is CASSYLGGAETQYF. CDR3 nucleotide sequence: TGTGCCAGCAGTTACTTAGGGGGAGCGGAGACCCAGTACTTC. This chain connects TRBV6-2 or TRBV6-3 to TRBJ2-5; TRBD1 is a possible D gene (6 bases). This CDR3 region has 14 residues. The germline CDR1 and CDR2 sequences are MNHEY and SVGEGT. Trimming left V 1 base short and J 5 bases short, with 11 bases between.

The chain uses TRBV29-1 and TRBJ1-5; D is unclear. From germline, CDR1 is SQVTM and CDR2 ANQGSEA. This CDR3 spans 12 amino acids. Trimming stripped 4 bases from V and 7 bases from J, with 11 bases between. The CDR3 reads CSVVEYGQPQHF. The CDR3 DNA reads TGCAGCGTTGTCGAGTACGGCCAGCCCCAGCATTTT.

This clonotype was seen more than once but under ten times. The genes are TRBV5-1 and TRBJ2-1; 7 nucleotides agree with TRBD1. Unmatched junction bases numbered 12, after V lost 4 bases and J lost 14 bases. Germline lookup yields CDR1 SGHRS and CDR2 YFSETQ. The CDR3 length is 13 residues. Written as DNA, the CDR3 is TGCGCCAGCAGCCTGGAACAGGGGAGTGTGAAGTTCTTC. Amino acids: CASSLEQGSVKFF. Together with reference TRBV5-1 and TRBJ2-1, the CDR3 gives the full variable domain: KAGVTQTPRYLIKTRGQQVTLSCSPISGHRSVSWYQQTPGQGLQFLFEYFSETQRNKGNFPGRFSGRQFSNSRSEMNVSTLELGDSALYLCASSLEQGSVKFFGPGTRLTVL.

This clonotype turned up a few times. This sequence joins TRBV7-9 and TRBJ2-1, with D unclear. The CDR3 is made up of 12 amino acids. V was cut by 6 bases and J by 10 bases, with 13 bases left in between. Germline lookup yields CDR1 SEHNR and CDR2 FQNEAQ (reference sequence). CDR3 sequence: CASRPNVAEQFF. DNA for the CDR3: TGTGCCAGCAGACCAAACGTTGCGGAGCAGTTCTTC.

This clonotype has ten or more counts. The J gene is TRBJ2-2, the V gene TRBV5-1, with D uncertain. The length of the CDR3 is 14 residues. Germline V gene lookup returns CDR1 SGHRS and CDR2 YFSETQ. V gave up 9 bases and J gave up 2 bases, with 14 bases separating them. The CDR3 sequence is CATTRVDNTGELFF. The CDR3 DNA is TGCGCCACCACACGAGTGGACAACACCGGGGAGCTGTTTTTT. Full variable domain (missing parts from reference TRBV5-1 and TRBJ2-2): KAGVTQTPRYLIKTRGQQVTLSCSPISGHRSVSWYQQTPGQGLQFLFEYFSETQRNKGNFPGRFSGRQFSNSRSEMNVSTLELGDSALYLCATTRVDNTGELFFGEGSRLTVL.

V and J are TRBV4-3 and TRBJ2-1; the match to TRBD2 covers 16 bases. Germline V gene sequence: CDR1 LGHNA, CDR2 YSLEER. The CDR3 extends over 16 amino acids. Losses at the gene ends were 3 bases for V and 5 bases for J; bases not matched to a gene: 1. CDR3 region: CASSQGTSGGDNEQFF. The CDR3, as DNA: TGCGCCAGCAGCCAGGGGACTAGCGGGGGGGACAATGAGCAGTTCTTC.

This clonotype has more than one count but fewer than ten. J is TRBJ1-1 and V is TRBV7-9; D is undetermined. V lost 0 bases to trimming and J lost 6 bases, with 8 bases between them. Germline V gene data show CDR1 as SEHNR and CDR2 as FQNEAQ (reference sequence). The length of the CDR3 is 13 residues. As DNA, the CDR3 is TGTGCCAGCAGCTTAGCGTCGGGGTCTGAAGCTTTCTTT. This codes for CASSLASGSEAFF.

This clonotype was found a few times. V usage is TRBV18 and J usage is TRBJ2-5; the D is unclear. The CDR3 sequence is 12 residues long. The V end was cut by 9 bases, the J end by 3 bases, with 11 bases between. Germline CDR1 is KGHSH and CDR2 is LQKENI. Here the CDR3 reads CASQTQEETQYF. The CDR3 DNA reads as TGTGCCAGTCAGACTCAGGAAGAGACCCAGTACTTC.

This clonotype appeared a few times. The chain employs TRBV3-1 and TRBJ2-7, with a possible D match to TRBD2 (7 bases). V lost 5 bases and J lost 5, with 13 bases in between. Per the germline V gene, CDR1 is LGHDT and CDR2 is YNNKEL (reference sequence). The CDR3 extends over 13 amino acids. The CDR3 reads CASSRGGADEQYV. DNA of the CDR3: TGTGCCAGCAGCAGAGGGGGGGCGGACGAGCAGTACGTC.

There are a few counts of this clonotype. The rearrangement links TRBV5-6 to TRBJ2-1, with TRBD2 as a possible D gene (5 bases). Germline CDR1 reads SGHDT; CDR2 reads YYEEEE. Trimming pared 2 bases from V and 7 bases from J, leaving 10 bases between. The CDR3 covers 13 residues. The CDR3 DNA follows: TGTGCCAGCAGCTTTCCAGGACTGAATGAGCAGTTCTTC. Protein sequence: CASSFPGLNEQFF.

This clonotype was detected only a few times. This chain connects TRBV7-9 to TRBJ2-3; maybe TRBD2 (5 bases). Per germline, CDR1 SEHNR and CDR2 FQNEAQ (reference sequence). The CDR3 is 15 residues long. Trimming left V 5 bases short and J 5 bases short, with 17 bases between. The CDR3 here is CASSPRGLREDTQYF. Written as DNA, the CDR3 is TGTGCCAGCAGCCCACGCGGGCTGAGGGAAGATACGCAGTATTTT.

This clonotype was seen repeatedly, ten times or more. The V call is TRBV11-1, the J call TRBJ2-5; 7 bases match TRBD2. V lost 3 bases to trimming and J lost 2 bases; unmatched junction nucleotides: 6. This CDR3 region has 15 residues. Germline assignment: CDR1 SGHAT and CDR2 FQDESV (reference sequence). The CDR3 sequence is CASSLWGTTQETQYF. CDR3 nucleotide sequence: TGTGCCAGCAGCTTGTGGGGGACTACTCAAGAGACCCAGTACTTC.

This clonotype showed up many times. The chain recombines TRBV12-3 or TRBV12-4 with TRBJ1-6; D may be TRBD1 (6 bases). The CDR3 covers 16 residues. Trimming pared 6 bases from V and 0 bases from J, leaving 12 bases between. The CDR3 DNA reads as TGTGCCAGCAGGGGGGGCGGTCACTCCTATAATTCACCCCTCCACTTT. As protein: CASRGGGHSYNSPLHF.

The chain recombines TRBV6-5 with TRBJ1-1; D unclear. CDR1 and CDR2 from the germline V gene are MNHEY and SVGAGI. V dropped 1 base and J dropped 1 base, with 10 bases sitting between them. The CDR3 loop spans 15 amino acids. CDR3 bases: TGTGCCAGCAGTTACTGGACGGTGAAGAACACTGAAGCTTTCTTT. Translation: CASSYWTVKNTEAFF.

The chain carries TRBV18 and TRBJ2-2, with 9 bases aligning to TRBD1. The CDR3 runs to 15 residues. Germline V lookup: CDR1 KGHSH, CDR2 LQKENI. V gave up 5 bases and J gave up 5 bases; unmatched junction bases: 6. The CDR3 protein is CASSSQGAETGELFF. The CDR3 nucleotides are TGTGCCAGCTCATCACAGGGGGCAGAGACCGGGGAGCTGTTTTTT.